This section outlines one TCR beta chain sequence together with its context. Its antigen is undetermined. This record belongs to a study of cytomegalovirus exposure and HLA in healthy donors. Findings of the study overall: What was likely a sequencing artifact was a cluster of highly shared sequence variants.

PCR involved 60 Vbeta and 13 Jbeta primers. The repertoire was sequenced with immunoSEQ multiplex PCR; TCRdb's copy has only in-frame clones and lacks some. The sample has more than 90,000 clones; less than 70% are singletons. The CDR3 runs to 16 residues. V gave up 3 bases and J gave up 3 bases; unmatched junction bases: 4. Germline values: CDR1 MGHRA, CDR2 YSYEKL. This chain uses TRBV4-1 with TRBJ2-6; 8 bases are a match to TRBD1. The specimen sequenced was PBMCs. This receptor was obtained from a man aged 50-59 years in good health and CMV-seronegative. This CDR3 reads CASSQSQGDGANVLTF. CDR3 bases: TGCGCCAGCAGCCAGTCACAGGGGGATGGGGCCAACGTCCTGACTTTC.